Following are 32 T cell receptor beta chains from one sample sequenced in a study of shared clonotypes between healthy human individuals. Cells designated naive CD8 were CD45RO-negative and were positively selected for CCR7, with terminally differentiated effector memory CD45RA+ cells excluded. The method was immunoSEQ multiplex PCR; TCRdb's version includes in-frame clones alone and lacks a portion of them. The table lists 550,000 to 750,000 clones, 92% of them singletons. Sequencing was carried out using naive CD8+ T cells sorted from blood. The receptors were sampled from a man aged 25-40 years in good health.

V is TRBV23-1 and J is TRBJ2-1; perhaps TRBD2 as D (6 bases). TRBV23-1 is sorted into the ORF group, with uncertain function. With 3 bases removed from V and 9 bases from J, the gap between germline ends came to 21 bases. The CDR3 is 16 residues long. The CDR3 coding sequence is TGCGCCAGCAGTCATCCCCTAGAAGTCACCGGGGGTGAGCAGTTCTTC. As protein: CASSHPLEVTGGEQFF.

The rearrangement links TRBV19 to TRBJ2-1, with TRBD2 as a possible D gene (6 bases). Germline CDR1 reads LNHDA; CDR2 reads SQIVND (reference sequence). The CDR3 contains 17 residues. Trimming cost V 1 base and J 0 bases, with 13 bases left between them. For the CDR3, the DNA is TGTGCCAGTAGTATAGCCCCCGGGACTTTCTCCTACAATGAGCAGTTCTTC. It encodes CASSIAPGTFSYNEQFF.

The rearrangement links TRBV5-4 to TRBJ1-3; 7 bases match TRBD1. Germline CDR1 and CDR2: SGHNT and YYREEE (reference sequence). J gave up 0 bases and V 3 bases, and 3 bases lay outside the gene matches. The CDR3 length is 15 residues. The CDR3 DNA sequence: TGTGCCAGCAGCTCCGACAGGGACTCTGGAAACACCATATATTTT. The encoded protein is CASSSDRDSGNTIYF. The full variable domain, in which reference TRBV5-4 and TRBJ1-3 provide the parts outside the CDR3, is ETGVTQSPTHLIKTRGQQVTLRCSSQSGHNTVSWYQQALGQGPQFIFQYYREEENGRGNFPPRFSGLQFPNYSSELNVNALELDDSALYLCASSSDRDSGNTIYFGEGSWLTVV.

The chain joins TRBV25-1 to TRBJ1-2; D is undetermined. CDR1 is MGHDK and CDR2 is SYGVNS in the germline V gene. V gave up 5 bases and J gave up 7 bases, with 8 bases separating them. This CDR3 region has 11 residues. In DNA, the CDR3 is TGTGCCAGCAGTTCCTTTGGTGGCTACACCTTC. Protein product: CASSSFGGYTF.

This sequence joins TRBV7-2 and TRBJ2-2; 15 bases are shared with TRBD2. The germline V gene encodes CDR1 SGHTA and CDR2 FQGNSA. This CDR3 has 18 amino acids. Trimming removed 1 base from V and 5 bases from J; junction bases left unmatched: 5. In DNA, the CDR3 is TGTGCCAGCAGCTTAGGGACTAGCGGGAGGGCCGGGACCGGGGAGCTGTTTTTT. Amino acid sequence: CASSLGTSGRAGTGELFF.

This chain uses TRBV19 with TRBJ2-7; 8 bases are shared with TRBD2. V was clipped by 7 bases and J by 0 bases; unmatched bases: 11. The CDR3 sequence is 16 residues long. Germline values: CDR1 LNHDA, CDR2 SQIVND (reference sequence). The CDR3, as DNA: TGTGCCAGTACCCCATCACACAGCGGGAGCTCCTACGAGCAGTACTTC. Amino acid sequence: CASTPSHSGSSYEQYF.

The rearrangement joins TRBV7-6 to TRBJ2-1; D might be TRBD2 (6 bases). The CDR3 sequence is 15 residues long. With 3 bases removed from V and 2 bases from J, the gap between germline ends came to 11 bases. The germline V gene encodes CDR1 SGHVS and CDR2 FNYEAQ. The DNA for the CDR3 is TGTGCCAGCAGCTTCCGACTAGTCCCCTACAATGAGCAGTTCTTC. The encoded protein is CASSFRLVPYNEQFF.

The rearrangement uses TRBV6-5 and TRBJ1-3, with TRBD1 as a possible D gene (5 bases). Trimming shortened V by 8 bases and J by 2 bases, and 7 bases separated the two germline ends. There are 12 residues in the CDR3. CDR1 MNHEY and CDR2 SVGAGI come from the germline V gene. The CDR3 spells CASAGTGNTIYF. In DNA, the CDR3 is TGTGCCAGCGCAGGGACTGGAAACACCATATATTTT.

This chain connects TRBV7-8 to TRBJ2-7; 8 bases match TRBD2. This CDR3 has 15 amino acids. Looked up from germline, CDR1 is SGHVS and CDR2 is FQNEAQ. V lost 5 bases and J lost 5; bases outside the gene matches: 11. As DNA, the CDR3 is TGTGCCAGCAGCCCTAGCAGTCTAGCGGGCGACGAGCAGTACTTC. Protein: CASSPSSLAGDEQYF.

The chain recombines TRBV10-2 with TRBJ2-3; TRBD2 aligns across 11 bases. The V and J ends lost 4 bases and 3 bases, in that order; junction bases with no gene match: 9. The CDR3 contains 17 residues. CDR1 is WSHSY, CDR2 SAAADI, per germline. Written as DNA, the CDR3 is TGCGCCAGCAGTGGACTAGCGGGACCGAGCGGGACAGATACGCAGTATTTT. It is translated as CASSGLAGPSGTDTQYF.

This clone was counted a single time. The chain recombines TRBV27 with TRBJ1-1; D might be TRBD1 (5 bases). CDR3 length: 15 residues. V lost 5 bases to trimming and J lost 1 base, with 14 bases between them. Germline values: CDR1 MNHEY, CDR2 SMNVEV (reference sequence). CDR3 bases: TGTGCCAGCAGTCTAGCCGGGGCACAGAACACTGAAGCTTTCTTT. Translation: CASSLAGAQNTEAFF.

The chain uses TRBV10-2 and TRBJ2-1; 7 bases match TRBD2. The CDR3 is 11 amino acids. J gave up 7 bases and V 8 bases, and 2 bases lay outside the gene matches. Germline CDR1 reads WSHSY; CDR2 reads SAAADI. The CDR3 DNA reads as TGCGCCAGCCGAGCGGGAAATGAGCAGTTCTTC. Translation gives CASRAGNEQFF.

The chain's CDR3 is CASSQGTGRGSPLHF. Written as DNA, the CDR3 is TGCGCCAGCAGCCAAGGGACAGGACGAGGCTCACCCCTCCACTTT. V usage is TRBV4-3 and J usage is TRBJ1-6; 7 nucleotides match TRBD1. In germline, CDR1 is LGHNA, CDR2 YSLEER. The CDR3 spans 15 residues. Trimming took 1 base from V and 10 from J; bases not matched to a gene: 7.

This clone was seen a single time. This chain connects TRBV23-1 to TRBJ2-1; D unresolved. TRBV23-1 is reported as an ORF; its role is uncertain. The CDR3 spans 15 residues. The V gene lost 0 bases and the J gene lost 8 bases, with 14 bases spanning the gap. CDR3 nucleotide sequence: TGCGCCAGCAGTCAATCTCGAGGCTCAACAGATGAGCAGTTCTTC. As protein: CASSQSRGSTDEQFF.

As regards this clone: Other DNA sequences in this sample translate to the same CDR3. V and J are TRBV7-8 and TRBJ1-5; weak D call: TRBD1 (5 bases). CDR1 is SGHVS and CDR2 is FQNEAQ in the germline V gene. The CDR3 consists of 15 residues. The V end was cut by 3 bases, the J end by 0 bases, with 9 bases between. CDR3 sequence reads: CASSLEGYSNQPQHF. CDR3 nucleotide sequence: TGTGCCAGCAGCTTGGAGGGGTATAGCAATCAGCCCCAGCATTTT. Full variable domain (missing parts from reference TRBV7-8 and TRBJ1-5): GAGVSQSPRYKVAKRGQDVALRCDPISGHVSLFWYQQALGQGPEFLTYFQNEAQLDKSGLPSDRFFAERPEGSVSTLKIQRTQQEDSAVYLCASSLEGYSNQPQHFGDGTRLSIL.

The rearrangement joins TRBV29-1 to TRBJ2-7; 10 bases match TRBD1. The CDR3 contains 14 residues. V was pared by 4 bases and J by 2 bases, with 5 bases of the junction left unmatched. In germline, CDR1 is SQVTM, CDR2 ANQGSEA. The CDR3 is CSVGRQGAAYEQYF. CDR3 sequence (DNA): TGCAGCGTTGGTCGACAGGGGGCGGCCTACGAGCAGTACTTC.

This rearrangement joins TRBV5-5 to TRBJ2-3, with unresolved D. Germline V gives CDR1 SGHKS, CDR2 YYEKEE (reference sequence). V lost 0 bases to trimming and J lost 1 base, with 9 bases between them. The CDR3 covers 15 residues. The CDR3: CASSLASRGTDTQYF. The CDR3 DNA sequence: TGTGCCAGCAGCTTGGCCTCACGGGGCACAGATACGCAGTATTTT.

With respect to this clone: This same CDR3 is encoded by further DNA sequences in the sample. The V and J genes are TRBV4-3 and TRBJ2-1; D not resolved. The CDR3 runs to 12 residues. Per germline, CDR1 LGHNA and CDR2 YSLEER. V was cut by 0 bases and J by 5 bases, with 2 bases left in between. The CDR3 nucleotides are TGCGCCAGCAGCCAAGAAAACAATGAGCAGTTCTTC. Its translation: CASSQENNEQFF.

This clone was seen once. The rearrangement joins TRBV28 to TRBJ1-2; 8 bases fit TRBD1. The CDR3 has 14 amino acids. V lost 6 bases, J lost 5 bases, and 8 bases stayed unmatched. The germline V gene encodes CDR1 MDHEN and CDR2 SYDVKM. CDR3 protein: CASRPRTGPYGYTF. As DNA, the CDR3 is TGTGCCAGCAGACCAAGGACAGGGCCATATGGCTACACCTTC.

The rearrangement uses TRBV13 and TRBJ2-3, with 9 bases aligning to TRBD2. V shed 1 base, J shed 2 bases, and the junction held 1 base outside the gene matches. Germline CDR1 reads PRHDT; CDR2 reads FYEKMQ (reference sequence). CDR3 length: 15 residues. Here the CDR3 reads CASSLVAGATDTQYF. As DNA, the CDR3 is TGTGCCAGCAGCTTAGTAGCGGGAGCCACAGATACGCAGTATTTT.

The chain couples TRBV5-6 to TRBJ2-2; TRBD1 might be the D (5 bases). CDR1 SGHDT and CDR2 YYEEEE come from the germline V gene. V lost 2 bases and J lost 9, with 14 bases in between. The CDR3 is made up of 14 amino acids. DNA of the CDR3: TGTGCCAGCAGCTTTTCACAGGTTCCCCGGGAGCTGTTTTTT. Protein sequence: CASSFSQVPRELFF.

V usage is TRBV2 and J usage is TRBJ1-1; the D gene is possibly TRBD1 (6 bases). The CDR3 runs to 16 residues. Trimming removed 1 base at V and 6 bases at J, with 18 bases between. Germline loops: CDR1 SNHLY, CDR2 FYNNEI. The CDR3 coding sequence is TGTGCCAGCAGTGAAGTAGAACAGGGAAAATCGGCTGAAGCTTTCTTT. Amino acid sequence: CASSEVEQGKSAEAFF.

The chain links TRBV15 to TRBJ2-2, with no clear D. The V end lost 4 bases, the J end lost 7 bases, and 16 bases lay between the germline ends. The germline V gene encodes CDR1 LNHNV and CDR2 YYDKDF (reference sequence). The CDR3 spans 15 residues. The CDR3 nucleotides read TGTGCCACCAGCACCTCTAACCCGACTGTCGGGGAGCTGTTTTTT. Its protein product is CATSTSNPTVGELFF. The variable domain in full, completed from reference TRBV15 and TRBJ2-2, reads DAMVIQNPRYQVTQFGKPVTLSCSQTLNHNVMYWYQQKSSQAPKLLFHYYDKDFNNEADTPDNFQSRRPNTSFCFLDIRSPGLGDTAMYLCATSTSNPTVGELFFGEGSRLTVL.

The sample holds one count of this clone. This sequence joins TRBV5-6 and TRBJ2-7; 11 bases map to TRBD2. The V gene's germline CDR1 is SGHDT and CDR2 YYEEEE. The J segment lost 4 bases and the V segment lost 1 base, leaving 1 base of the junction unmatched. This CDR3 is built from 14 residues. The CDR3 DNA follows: TGTGCCAGCAGCTTGACTAGCGGGGGATACGAGCAGTACTTC. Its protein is CASSLTSGGYEQYF.

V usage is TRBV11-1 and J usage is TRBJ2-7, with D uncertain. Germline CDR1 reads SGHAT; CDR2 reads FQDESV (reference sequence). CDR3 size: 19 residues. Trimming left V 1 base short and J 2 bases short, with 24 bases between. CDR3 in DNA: TGTGCCAGCAGCTTAGAAGTTGGGATAGGCACGGACCTTGCCTACGAGCAGTACTTC. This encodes CASSLEVGIGTDLAYEQYF.

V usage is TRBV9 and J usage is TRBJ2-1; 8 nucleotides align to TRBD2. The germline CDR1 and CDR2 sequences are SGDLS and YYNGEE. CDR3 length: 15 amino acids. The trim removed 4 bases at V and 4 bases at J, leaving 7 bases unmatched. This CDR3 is CASSLGASGYNEQFF. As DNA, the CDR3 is TGTGCCAGCAGCCTCGGGGCTAGCGGGTACAATGAGCAGTTCTTC.

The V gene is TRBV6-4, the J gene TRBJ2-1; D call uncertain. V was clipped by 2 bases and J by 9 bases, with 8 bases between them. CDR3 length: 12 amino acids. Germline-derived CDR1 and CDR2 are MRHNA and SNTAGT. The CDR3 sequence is CASSDGFSEQFF. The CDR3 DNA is TGTGCCAGCAGTGACGGCTTTAGTGAGCAGTTCTTC.

CDR3 amino acids: CASSLGGAVSYEQYF. CDR3 DNA: TGTGCCAGCAGCTTAGGGGGGGCGGTGTCCTACGAGCAGTACTTC. The rearrangement uses TRBV13 and TRBJ2-7; D is possibly TRBD1 (6 bases). The CDR3 spans 15 residues. Trimming took off 0 bases at V and 1 base at J, with 10 bases between the two ends. Germline CDR1 PRHDT, CDR2 FYEKMQ (reference sequence).

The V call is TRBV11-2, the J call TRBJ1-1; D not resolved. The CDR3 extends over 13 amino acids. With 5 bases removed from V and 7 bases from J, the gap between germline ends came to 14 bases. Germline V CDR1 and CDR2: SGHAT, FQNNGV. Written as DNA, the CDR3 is TGTGCCAGCAGCGCACCTTCAGAGATTGAAGCTTTCTTT. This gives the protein CASSAPSEIEAFF.

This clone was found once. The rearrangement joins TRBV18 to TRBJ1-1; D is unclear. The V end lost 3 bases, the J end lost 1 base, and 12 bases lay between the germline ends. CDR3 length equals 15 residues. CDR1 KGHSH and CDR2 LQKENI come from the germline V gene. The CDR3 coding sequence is TGTGCCAGCTCACCGAGAAGAATGGGGAACACTGAAGCTTTCTTT. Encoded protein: CASSPRRMGNTEAFF. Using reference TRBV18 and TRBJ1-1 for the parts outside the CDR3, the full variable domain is NAGVMQNPRHLVRRRGQEARLRCSPMKGHSHVYWYRQLPEEGLKFMVYLQKENIIDESGMPKERFSAEFPKEGPSILRIQQVVRGDSAAYFCASSPRRMGNTEAFFGQGTRLTVV.

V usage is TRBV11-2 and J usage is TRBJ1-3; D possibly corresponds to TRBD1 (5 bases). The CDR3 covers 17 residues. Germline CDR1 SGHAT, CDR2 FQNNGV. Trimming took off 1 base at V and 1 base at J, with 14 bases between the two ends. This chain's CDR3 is CASSLAGAGGSGNTIYF. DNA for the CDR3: TGTGCCAGCAGCTTAGCCGGGGCCGGAGGATCTGGAAACACCATATATTTT. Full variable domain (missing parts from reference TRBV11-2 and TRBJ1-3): EAGVAQSPRYKIIEKRQSVAFWCNPISGHATLYWYQQILGQGPKLLIQFQNNGVVDDSQLPKDRFSAERLKGVDSTLKIQPAKLEDSAVYLCASSLAGAGGSGNTIYFGEGSWLTVV.

The CDR3 spells CASSLLLTDTQYF. The CDR3 DNA sequence: TGTGCCAGCAGTTTACTCCTCACAGATACGCAGTATTTT. This chain links TRBV6-6 with TRBJ2-3; D is ambiguous. Germline lookup yields CDR1 MNHNY and CDR2 SVGAGI (reference sequence). Trimming left V 4 bases short and J 2 bases short, with 7 bases between. This CDR3 comprises 13 residues.